Below, 9 T cell receptor beta chains from the same sample are listed, as sequenced in a study of T cell responses to AZD1222 COVID-19 vaccine. Clones were read by immunoSEQ multiplex PCR, and TCRdb kept only the in-frame ones, dropping some. Among tens of thousands of clones, around 91% were seen once, and the ten largest hold 5.2%. Sample: peripheral blood, taken on day 0 of MenACWY control vaccination. The receptors stem from an adult in good health.

The J gene is TRBJ1-5, the V gene TRBV28; 10 nucleotides match TRBD1. CDR3 length equals 17 residues. Germline V lookup: CDR1 MDHEN, CDR2 SYDVKM. The V gene end was trimmed by 6 bases and the J gene end by 5 bases; junction bases not matched to a gene: 13. The CDR3 nucleotides are TGTGCCAGCAGACTCGGGGGCGGGACAGGGGAACATCAGCCCCAGCATTTT. It yields the protein CASRLGGGTGEHQPQHF.

This chain joins TRBV20-1 and TRBJ2-7; D may be TRBD2 (5 bases). There are 11 residues in the CDR3. Germline V CDR1 and CDR2: DFQATT, SNEGSKA (reference sequence). Trimming cost V 6 bases and J 3 bases, with 9 bases left between them. The CDR3 sequence: CSARTSYEQYF. CDR3 nucleotide sequence: TGCAGTGCCAGAACTAGCTACGAGCAGTACTTC.

The chain uses TRBV25-1 and TRBJ1-1; D ambiguous. CDR3 length equals 13 residues. V was shortened by 5 bases and J by 0 bases, with 7 bases between the two germline ends. Germline V gene data show CDR1 as MGHDK and CDR2 as SYGVNS. CDR3 protein: CASSLALNTEAFF. The DNA for the CDR3 is TGTGCCAGCAGTTTAGCTTTGAACACTGAAGCTTTCTTT.

This clone was counted a single time. The chain links TRBV18 to TRBJ1-6; weak D call: TRBD1 (5 bases). This CDR3 has 16 residues. Germline V gene lookup returns CDR1 KGHSH and CDR2 LQKENI. The ends were cut back, 5 bases at V and 0 bases at J, with 11 bases in the middle. Here the CDR3 reads CASSYRDRSYNSPLHF. The CDR3 DNA follows: TGTGCCAGCTCATACCGGGACCGCTCCTATAATTCACCCCTCCACTTT.

The gene calls are TRBV5-1 and TRBJ2-7, with 8 bases lining up with TRBD1. CDR3 length equals 15 residues. From germline, CDR1 is SGHRS and CDR2 YFSETQ. With V trimmed by 2 bases and J by 2 bases, 6 bases remained unmatched. CDR3 DNA: TGCGCCAGCAGCTTAAAGGGACAGGACCCCTACGAGCAGTACTTC. Translated: CASSLKGQDPYEQYF.

This chain connects TRBV29-1 to TRBJ2-2; 8 bases are shared with TRBD1. With V trimmed by 4 bases and J by 7 bases, 8 bases remained unmatched. CDR1 SQVTM and CDR2 ANQGSEA come from the germline V gene. This CDR3 comprises 14 residues. The CDR3 DNA is TGCAGCGTTGTGGCAGGGGGCGCGGGCGGGGAGCTGTTTTTT. Residues: CSVVAGGAGGELFF.

J is TRBJ2-7 and V is TRBV11-2; 12 bases match TRBD2. The J segment lost 5 bases and the V segment lost 4 bases, leaving 6 bases of the junction unmatched. The CDR3 contains 15 residues. CDR1 is SGHAT, CDR2 FQNNGV, per germline. The CDR3 spells CASSSRLAGEDEQYF. The CDR3 coding sequence is TGTGCCAGCAGCTCCCGACTAGCGGGAGAGGACGAGCAGTACTTC.

V usage is TRBV19 and J usage is TRBJ1-2, with a possible D match to TRBD1 (6 bases). CDR1 is LNHDA and CDR2 is SQIVND in the germline V gene (reference sequence). CDR3 length: 14 amino acids. V lost 5 bases and J 6 bases, leaving 16 bases between the germline ends. This CDR3 reads CASSVHREVDGYTF. As DNA, the CDR3 is TGTGCCAGTAGTGTCCACAGGGAAGTGGATGGCTACACCTTC.

To note about this clone: The sample holds other DNA sequences that translate to the same CDR3. The rearrangement uses TRBV19 and TRBJ1-5; TRBD1 is a possible D gene (5 bases). The CDR3 runs 15 residues. Between the trimmed V and J ends, which lost 1 base and 0 bases, there was a span of 7 bases. Germline lookup yields CDR1 LNHDA and CDR2 SQIVND (reference sequence). CDR3 coding DNA: TGTGCCAGTAGTATAGGACAGAGTAGCAATCAGCCCCAGCATTTT. Its translation: CASSIGQSSNQPQHF.